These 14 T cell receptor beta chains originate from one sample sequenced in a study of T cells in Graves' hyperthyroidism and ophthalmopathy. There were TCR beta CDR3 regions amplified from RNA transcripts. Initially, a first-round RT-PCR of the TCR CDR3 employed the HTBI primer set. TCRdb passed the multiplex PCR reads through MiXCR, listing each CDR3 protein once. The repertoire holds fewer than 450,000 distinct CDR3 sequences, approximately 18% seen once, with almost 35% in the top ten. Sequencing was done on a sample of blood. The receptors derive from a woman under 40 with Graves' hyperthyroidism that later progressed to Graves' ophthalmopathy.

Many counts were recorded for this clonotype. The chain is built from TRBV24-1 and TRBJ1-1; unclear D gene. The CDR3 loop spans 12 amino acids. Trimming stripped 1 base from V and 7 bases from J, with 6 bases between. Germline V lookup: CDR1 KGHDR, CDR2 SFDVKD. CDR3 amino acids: CATSDFPREAFF. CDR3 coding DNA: TGTGCCACCAGTGATTTTCCCCGTGAAGCTTTCTTT.

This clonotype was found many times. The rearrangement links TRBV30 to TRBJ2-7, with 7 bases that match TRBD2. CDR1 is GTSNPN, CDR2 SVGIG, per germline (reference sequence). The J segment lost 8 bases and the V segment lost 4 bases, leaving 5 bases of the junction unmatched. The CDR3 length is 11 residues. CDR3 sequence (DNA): TGTGCCTGGACCCGAGCGGGACAGCAGTACTTC. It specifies CAWTRAGQQYF.

The CDR3 DNA is TGTGCCAGCAGTGTAACCGGGACAGGGGGAAACACCATATATTTT. Translation gives CASSVTGTGGNTIYF. V is TRBV28 and J is TRBJ1-3; the match to TRBD1 covers 9 bases. CDR1 and CDR2 from the germline V gene are MDHEN and SYDVKM. The CDR3 has 15 amino acids. With V trimmed by 5 bases and J by 4 bases, 6 bases remained unmatched. The full variable domain, in which reference TRBV28 and TRBJ1-3 provide the parts outside the CDR3, is DVKVTQSSRYLVKRTGEKVFLECVQDMDHENMFWYRQDPGLGLRLIYFSYDVKMKEKGDIPEGYSVSREKKERFSLILESASTNQTSMYLCASSVTGTGGNTIYFGEGSWLTVV.

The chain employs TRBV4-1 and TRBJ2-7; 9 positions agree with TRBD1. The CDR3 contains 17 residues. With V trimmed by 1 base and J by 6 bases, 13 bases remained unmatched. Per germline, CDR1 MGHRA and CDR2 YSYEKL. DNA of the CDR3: TGCGCCAGCAGCCAAGGGCTTCGCAGGGACAGGGAGGCCGAGCAGTACTTC. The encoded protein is CASSQGLRRDREAEQYF.

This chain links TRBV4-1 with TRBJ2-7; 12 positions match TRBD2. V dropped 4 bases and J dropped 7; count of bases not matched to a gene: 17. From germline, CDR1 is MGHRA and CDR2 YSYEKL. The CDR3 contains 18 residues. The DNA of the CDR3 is TGCGCCAGCAGCCGCCGCCCACCCTCTAGCGGGGGGGCCGAGGAGCAGTACTTC. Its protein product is CASSRRPPSSGGAEEQYF.

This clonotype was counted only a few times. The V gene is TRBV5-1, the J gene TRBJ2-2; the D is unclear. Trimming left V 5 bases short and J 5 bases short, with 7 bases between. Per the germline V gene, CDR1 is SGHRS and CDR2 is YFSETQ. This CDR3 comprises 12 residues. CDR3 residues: CASRRVTGELFF. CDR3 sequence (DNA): TGCGCCAGCAGACGGGTAACCGGGGAGCTGTTTTTT.

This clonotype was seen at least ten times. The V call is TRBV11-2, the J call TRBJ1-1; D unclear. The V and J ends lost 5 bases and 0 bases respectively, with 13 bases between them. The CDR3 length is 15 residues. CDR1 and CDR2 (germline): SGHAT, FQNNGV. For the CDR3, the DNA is TGTGCCAGCAGCCCCCACTCAGCCATGAACACTGAAGCTTTCTTT. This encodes CASSPHSAMNTEAFF.

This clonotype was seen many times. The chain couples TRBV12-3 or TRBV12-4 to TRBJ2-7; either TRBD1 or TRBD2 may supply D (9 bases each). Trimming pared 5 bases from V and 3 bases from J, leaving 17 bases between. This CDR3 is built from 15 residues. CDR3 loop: CASSAGGTGLYEQYF. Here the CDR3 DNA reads TGTGCCAGCAGTGCGGGGGGGACAGGGCTCTACGAGCAGTACTTC.

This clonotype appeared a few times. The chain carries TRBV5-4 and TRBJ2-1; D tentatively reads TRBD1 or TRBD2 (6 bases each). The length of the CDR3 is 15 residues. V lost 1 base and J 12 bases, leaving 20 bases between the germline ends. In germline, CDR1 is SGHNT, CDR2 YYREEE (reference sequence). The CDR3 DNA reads TGTGCCAGCAGCTTGTCGGGGCAGGGAGGCAGGGGGCAGTTCTTC. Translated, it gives CASSLSGQGGRGQFF.

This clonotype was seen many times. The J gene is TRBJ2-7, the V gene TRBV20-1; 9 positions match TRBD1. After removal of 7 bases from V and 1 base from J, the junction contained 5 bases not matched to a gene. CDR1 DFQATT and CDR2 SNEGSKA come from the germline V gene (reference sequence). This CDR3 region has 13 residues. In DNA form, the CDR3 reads TGCAGTGGACGGGACAGGGAATCCTACGAGCAGTACTTC. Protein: CSGRDRESYEQYF.

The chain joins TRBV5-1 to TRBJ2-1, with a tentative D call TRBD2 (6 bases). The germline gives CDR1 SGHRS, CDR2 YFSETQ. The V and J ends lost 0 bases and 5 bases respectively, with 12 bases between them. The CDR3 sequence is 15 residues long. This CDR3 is CASSLAGGDNNEQFF. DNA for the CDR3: TGCGCCAGCAGCTTGGCCGGAGGGGATAACAATGAGCAGTTCTTC. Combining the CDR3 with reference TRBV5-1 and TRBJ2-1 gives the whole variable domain KAGVTQTPRYLIKTRGQQVTLSCSPISGHRSVSWYQQTPGQGLQFLFEYFSETQRNKGNFPGRFSGRQFSNSRSEMNVSTLELGDSALYLCASSLAGGDNNEQFFGPGTRLTVL.

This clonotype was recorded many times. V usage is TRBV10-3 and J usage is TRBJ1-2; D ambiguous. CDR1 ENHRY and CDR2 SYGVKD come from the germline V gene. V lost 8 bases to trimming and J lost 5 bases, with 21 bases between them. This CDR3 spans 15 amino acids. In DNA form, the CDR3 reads TGTGCCATCTCGGAGAGCCCGGATTTGGGATATGGCTACACCTTC. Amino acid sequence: CAISESPDLGYGYTF.

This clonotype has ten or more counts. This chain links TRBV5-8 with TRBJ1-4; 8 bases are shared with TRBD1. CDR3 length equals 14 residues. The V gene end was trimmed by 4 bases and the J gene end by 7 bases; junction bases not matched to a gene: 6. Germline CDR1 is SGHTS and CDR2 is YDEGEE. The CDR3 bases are TGTGCCAGCAGCCCCGGACAGGGTCCTGAAAAACTGTTTTTT. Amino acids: CASSPGQGPEKLFF.

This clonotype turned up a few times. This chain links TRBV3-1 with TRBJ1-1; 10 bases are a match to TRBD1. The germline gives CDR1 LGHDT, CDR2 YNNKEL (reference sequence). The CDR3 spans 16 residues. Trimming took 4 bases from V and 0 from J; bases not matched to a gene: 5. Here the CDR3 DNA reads TGTGCCAGCAGCCCAGGGACAGGGGAACTGAACACTGAAGCTTTCTTT. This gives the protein CASSPGTGELNTEAFF.